Below are 30 T cell receptor beta chains sequenced from a single sample in a study of OX40 agonist ivuxolimab in advanced cancers. Some clones are missing from TCRdb's copy, which holds only in-frame ones; the method was immunoSEQ multiplex PCR. The table has tens of thousands of clones, about 87% seen once; the top ten hold under 2%. This specimen was CD4+ or CD8+ T cells sorted from blood, taken in a trial of the OX40 agonist ivuxolimab. These receptors all come from an adult with an advanced solid tumor such as melanoma, head and neck, liver or kidney cancer.

The rearrangement links TRBV28 to TRBJ2-3; D is undetermined. The V end was cut by 7 bases, the J end by 3 bases, with 11 bases between. Germline CDR1 reads MDHEN; CDR2 reads SYDVKM. CDR3 size: 13 residues. The CDR3 is CASKDARTDTQYF. For the CDR3, the DNA is TGTGCCAGCAAGGACGCTCGTACAGATACGCAGTATTTT. The variable domain in full, with the rest retrieved from reference TRBV28 and TRBJ2-3, is DVKVTQSSRYLVKRTGEKVFLECVQDMDHENMFWYRQDPGLGLRLIYFSYDVKMKEKGDIPEGYSVSREKKERFSLILESASTNQTSMYLCASKDARTDTQYFGPGTRLTVL.

This clone was counted between two and nine times. The gene calls are TRBV18 and TRBJ1-2, with 8 bases that match TRBD1. CDR3 length equals 15 residues. J was trimmed by 1 base and V by 3 bases; bases with no gene match: 4. CDR1 is KGHSH, CDR2 LQKENI, per germline. Written as DNA, the CDR3 is TGTGCCAGCTCACCGACAGGGGAAAGTAACTATGGCTACACCTTC. Protein: CASSPTGESNYGYTF.

The chain combines TRBV2 with TRBJ2-5; 9 nucleotides line up with TRBD2. Trimming removed 6 bases from V and 2 bases from J; junction bases left unmatched: 10. The CDR3 consists of 16 residues. The germline V gene has CDR1 SNHLY and CDR2 FYNNEI. CDR3 residues: CASRRLASGEQETQYF. CDR3 sequence (DNA): TGTGCCAGCAGGAGGCTGGCTAGCGGGGAACAAGAGACCCAGTACTTC.

V is TRBV18 and J is TRBJ1-3, with D hard to call. This CDR3 has 14 residues. V lost 3 bases to trimming and J lost 0 bases, with 6 bases between them. In germline, CDR1 is KGHSH, CDR2 LQKENI. CDR3 loop: CASSPGRSGNTIYF. Here the CDR3 DNA reads TGTGCCAGCTCACCTGGGCGCTCTGGAAACACCATATATTTT.

The chain recombines TRBV11-2 with TRBJ2-7, with 14 bases matching TRBD2. The germline V gene encodes CDR1 SGHAT and CDR2 FQNNGV. V lost 4 bases and J lost 2; bases outside the gene matches: 1. The CDR3 consists of 15 residues. The CDR3 region is CASSSTSGGAYEQYV. In nucleotides, the CDR3 is TGTGCCAGCAGCTCGACTAGCGGGGGGGCCTACGAGCAGTACGTC.

The CDR3 DNA follows: TGTGCCAGCAGTTACAGGGGTAATAATTCACCCCTCCACTTT. Translated, it gives CASSYRGNNSPLHF. V gene TRBV6-5 combines with J gene TRBJ1-6; possible D gene TRBD1, 5 bases. Trimming took 2 bases from V and 5 from J, leaving 7 bases between them. Germline V lookup: CDR1 MNHEY, CDR2 SVGAGI. The CDR3 totals 14 residues.

This chain joins TRBV5-6 and TRBJ1-4; the match to TRBD1 covers 11 bases. CDR3 size: 15 residues. Germline CDR1 and CDR2: SGHDT and YYEEEE. The ends lost 4 bases at V and 3 bases at J; junction bases unmatched: 2. The CDR3 is CASSPGQGANEKLFF. The CDR3 DNA follows: TGTGCCAGCAGCCCGGGACAGGGGGCTAATGAAAAACTGTTTTTT.

CDR3 protein: CAWSVLTGGNQPQHF. The CDR3 DNA is TGTGCCTGGAGTGTTCTCACAGGGGGCAATCAGCCCCAGCATTTT. The V and J genes are TRBV30 and TRBJ1-5, with TRBD1 matching over 7 bases. The V gene end was trimmed by 0 bases and the J gene end by 2 bases; junction bases not matched to a gene: 4. This CDR3 has 15 amino acids. Germline assignment: CDR1 GTSNPN and CDR2 SVGIG (reference sequence).

J is TRBJ2-3 and V is TRBV10-3; TRBD2 might be the D (6 bases). From germline, CDR1 is ENHRY and CDR2 SYGVKD. This CDR3 contains 13 residues. Between the trimmed V and J ends, which lost 10 bases and 2 bases, there was a span of 13 bases. CDR3 residues: CATSTSYTDTQYF. CDR3 DNA: TGTGCCACCTCGACTAGTTACACAGATACGCAGTATTTT.

V is TRBV28 and J is TRBJ2-1, with unresolved D. This CDR3 region has 11 residues. Trimming removed 3 bases at V and 7 bases at J, with 4 bases between. Germline assignment: CDR1 MDHEN and CDR2 SYDVKM. DNA for the CDR3: TGTGCCAGCAGTTTGGGAAATGAGCAGTTCTTC. This gives the protein CASSLGNEQFF.

V is TRBV7-2 and J is TRBJ2-7, with 7 nucleotides matching TRBD2. Germline-derived CDR1 and CDR2 are SGHTA and FQGNSA. CDR3 length: 13 residues. With V trimmed by 0 bases and J by 7 bases, 3 bases remained unmatched. The CDR3 nucleotides read TGTGCCAGCAGCTTAGCCGGGAGGAAGGAGCAGTACTTC. Its protein product is CASSLAGRKEQYF.

V and J are TRBV6-1 and TRBJ1-1; D is possibly TRBD1 (5 bases). The CDR3 contains 13 residues. V was clipped by 6 bases and J by 7 bases, with 15 bases between them. Germline CDR1 and CDR2: MNHNS and SASEGT. CDR3 region: CASREPRGGEAFF. The DNA of the CDR3 is TGTGCCAGCAGGGAACCCCGGGGGGGTGAAGCTTTCTTT.

The CDR3 reads CASSPGNSYEQYV. CDR3 in DNA: TGTGCCAGCTCACCCGGGAATTCCTACGAGCAGTACGTC. The V call is TRBV18, the J call TRBJ2-7; maybe TRBD2 (5 bases). The CDR3 is 13 residues long. Germline CDR1 KGHSH, CDR2 LQKENI. With 3 bases removed from V and 1 base from J, the gap between germline ends came to 7 bases.

The V call is TRBV7-2, the J call TRBJ2-7; 10 bases line up with TRBD2. This CDR3 has 17 residues. CDR1 is SGHTA and CDR2 is FQGNSA in the germline V gene. Trimming took 1 base from V and 0 from J; bases not matched to a gene: 6. The CDR3 sequence: CASSLVARTSGSYEQYF. The CDR3 DNA sequence: TGTGCCAGCAGCTTAGTGGCCCGGACTAGCGGCTCCTACGAGCAGTACTTC. The entire variable domain, with the rest obtained from reference TRBV7-2 and TRBJ2-7, is as follows: GAGVSQSPSNKVTEKGKDVELRCDPISGHTALYWYRQSLGQGLEFLIYFQGNSAPDKSGLPSDRFSAERTGGSVSTLTIQRTQQEDSAVYLCASSLVARTSGSYEQYFGPGTRLTVT.

V is TRBV27 and J is TRBJ1-6; D is possibly TRBD1 (5 bases). Germline CDR1 and CDR2: MNHEY and SMNVEV (reference sequence). The CDR3 spans 14 residues. V lost 6 bases to trimming and J lost 7 bases, with 13 bases between them. CDR3 nucleotides: TGTGCCAGCAGGACCACAGGCGTCAATTCACCCCTCCACTTT. This sequence encodes CASRTTGVNSPLHF.

The rearrangement joins TRBV6-1 to TRBJ2-7, with a possible D match to TRBD1 (6 bases). The CDR3 contains 12 residues. Germline assignment: CDR1 MNHNS and CDR2 SASEGT. The V end was cut by 9 bases, the J end by 3 bases, with 12 bases between. Written as DNA, the CDR3 is TGTGCCAGTAAGGACAGATACTACGAGCAGTACGTC. Its protein product is CASKDRYYEQYV.

The genes are TRBV5-6 and TRBJ1-6; D not certain. Germline values: CDR1 SGHDT, CDR2 YYEEEE. The V end was cut by 5 bases, the J end by 0 bases, with 9 bases between. This CDR3 region has 15 residues. Written as DNA, the CDR3 is TGTGCCAGCAGAGAATACAGCTCCTATAATTCACCCCTCCACTTT. It encodes CASREYSSYNSPLHF.

This clone ranks as medium-sized. This chain uses TRBV19 with TRBJ1-6; TRBD1 matches 11 bases. CDR1 is LNHDA, CDR2 SQIVND, per germline (reference sequence). The ends lost 6 bases at V and 0 bases at J; junction bases unmatched: 4. This CDR3 is 17 amino acids long. The CDR3 sequence: CASRTGTGGSYNSPLHF. DNA of the CDR3: TGTGCCAGTAGGACCGGGACAGGGGGCTCCTATAATTCACCCCTCCACTTT.

The genes are TRBV2 and TRBJ2-7; D unresolved. Trimming stripped 0 bases from V and 4 bases from J, with 10 bases between. Looked up from germline, CDR1 is SNHLY and CDR2 is FYNNEI. CDR3 size: 14 residues. In DNA form, the CDR3 reads TGTGCCAGCAGTGAAGCGCGTTTGTCGTACGAGCAGTACTTC. Translation gives CASSEARLSYEQYF.

V and J are TRBV2 and TRBJ1-4; 9 nucleotides match TRBD1. V lost 6 bases, J lost 5 bases, and 7 bases stayed unmatched. The length of the CDR3 is 15 residues. Germline-derived CDR1 and CDR2 are SNHLY and FYNNEI. CDR3: CASSQTGGENEKLFF. For the CDR3, the DNA is TGTGCCAGCAGCCAGACAGGGGGGGAAAATGAAAAACTGTTTTTT.

The rearrangement links TRBV11-3 to TRBJ2-1; a weak D match, TRBD2 (6 bases). V lost 4 bases to trimming and J lost 10 bases, with 20 bases between them. The CDR3 length is 15 residues. Germline CDR1 SGHNT, CDR2 YENEEA. The CDR3 loop reads CASSYTGTGGSEQFF. In DNA, the CDR3 is TGTGCCAGCAGCTATACCGGGACTGGGGGTTCGGAGCAGTTCTTC.

V gene TRBV27 combines with J gene TRBJ1-1; the D gene is possibly TRBD1 (5 bases). The ends were cut back, 4 bases at V and 4 bases at J, with 13 bases in the middle. This CDR3 comprises 14 residues. CDR1 is MNHEY and CDR2 is SMNVEV in the germline V gene (reference sequence). In nucleotides, the CDR3 is TGTGCCAGCAGTTCGGGACTCCGTGGCACTGAAGCTTTCTTT. Encoded protein: CASSSGLRGTEAFF.

The J gene is TRBJ1-3, the V gene TRBV6-5; weak D call: TRBD1 (6 bases). Germline V gives CDR1 MNHEY, CDR2 SVGAGI. This CDR3 comprises 15 residues. V lost 2 bases, J lost 2 bases, and 10 bases lay in between. CDR3: CASSYAGAPGNTIYF. In nucleotides, the CDR3 is TGTGCCAGCAGTTACGCGGGGGCGCCTGGAAACACCATATATTTT.

On this clone itself: This CDR3 is also generated by other DNA sequences in the sample. V gene TRBV5-1 combines with J gene TRBJ2-3; no clear D. V lost 0 bases, J lost 6 bases, and 5 bases lay in between. The CDR3 extends over 12 amino acids. Looked up from germline, CDR1 is SGHRS and CDR2 is YFSETQ. The CDR3 sequence is CASSLVTDTQYF. The CDR3 bases are TGCGCCAGCAGCTTGGTCACGGATACGCAGTATTTT.

The chain employs TRBV5-1 and TRBJ2-5; possibly TRBD2 for D (6 bases). CDR1 SGHRS and CDR2 YFSETQ come from the germline V gene. The CDR3 consists of 15 residues. V was pared by 0 bases and J by 2 bases, with 11 bases between. CDR3 DNA: TGCGCCAGCAGCTTGGGGCGGGGCCGACAAGAGACCCAGTACTTC. As protein: CASSLGRGRQETQYF.

The chain combines TRBV7-2 with TRBJ2-1; D is ambiguous. With 1 base removed from V and 7 bases from J, the gap between germline ends came to 17 bases. The germline CDR1 and CDR2 sequences are SGHTA and FQGNSA. There are 16 residues in the CDR3. The CDR3 DNA follows: TGTGCCAGCAGCTTAGGGGCCGGTCTGACCTTTAATGAGCAGTTCTTC. It translates to CASSLGAGLTFNEQFF.

The J gene is TRBJ2-6, the V gene TRBV12-5; 9 nucleotides line up with TRBD1. CDR3 length: 19 residues. V trimming: 3 bases; J trimming: 1 base; junction bases outside the gene matches: 10. The germline CDR1 and CDR2 sequences are LGHNT and FRNRAP. The chain's CDR3 is CASGLDTGGVLSGANVLTF. The CDR3 nucleotides are TGTGCTAGTGGTTTAGACACAGGGGGCGTTTTGTCTGGGGCCAACGTCCTGACTTTC.

The gene calls are TRBV20-1 and TRBJ2-7; D uncertain. V lost 5 bases and J lost 4, with 9 bases in between. CDR3 size: 11 residues. Germline loops: CDR1 DFQATT, CDR2 SNEGSKA (reference sequence). CDR3 amino acids: CSAGDLYEQYV. CDR3 DNA: TGCAGTGCTGGCGACTTGTACGAGCAGTACGTC.

CDR3 residues: CASSTGGGGYTF. The CDR3 nucleotides read TGTGCCAGCAGTACAGGGGGCGGGGGCTACACCTTC. V gene TRBV28 combines with J gene TRBJ1-2; TRBD1 matches at 9 bases. After removal of 5 bases from V and 8 bases from J, the junction contained 3 bases not matched to a gene. There are 12 residues in the CDR3. The germline V gene has CDR1 MDHEN and CDR2 SYDVKM.

This clone was seen only once. The chain joins TRBV30 to TRBJ2-7, with 11 nucleotides matching TRBD1. Germline values: CDR1 GTSNPN, CDR2 SVGIG (reference sequence). The CDR3 length is 15 residues. V dropped 2 bases and J dropped 7; count of bases not matched to a gene: 10. CDR3 bases: TGTGCCTGGAGTCCTGGGACAGGGGGAATGCGAGAGCAGTACTTC. Protein product: CAWSPGTGGMREQYF.